Detailed here is one T cell receptor (beta chain). The antigen is unknown. The sample is drawn from a study of Ad26.COV2.S vaccination and SARS-CoV-2 variants. Study-level points and caveats: Placebo recipients trailed vaccine recipients in spike-specific TCR breadth.

Produced via immunoSEQ multiplex PCR; TCRdb's table is partial and in-frame only. Of about 400,000 clones listed, approximately 89% were seen once; the top ten hold 1.5% to 2%. The treatment was: approximately 18 received Ad26.COV2.S at low or high dose, single or two shots; about 5 received placebo; per-sample allocation not given. Sampling happened 63 days after the first vaccine or placebo injection. The receptor was derived from a person aged 18-65 years who received the Ad26.COV2.S COVID-19 vaccine or a placebo. The starting material was peripheral blood, obtained in a trial of Ad26.COV2.S vaccine versus placebo.

The CDR3 DNA reads as TGTGCCAGCAGTTTTGGCTCCTACGAGCAGTACTTC. Encoded protein: CASSFGSYEQYF. The chain links TRBV28 to TRBJ2-7; D is ambiguous. Germline CDR1 MDHEN, CDR2 SYDVKM. The CDR3 runs to 12 residues. The germline V and J ends were trimmed by 3 bases and 0 bases, with 3 bases remaining between them.